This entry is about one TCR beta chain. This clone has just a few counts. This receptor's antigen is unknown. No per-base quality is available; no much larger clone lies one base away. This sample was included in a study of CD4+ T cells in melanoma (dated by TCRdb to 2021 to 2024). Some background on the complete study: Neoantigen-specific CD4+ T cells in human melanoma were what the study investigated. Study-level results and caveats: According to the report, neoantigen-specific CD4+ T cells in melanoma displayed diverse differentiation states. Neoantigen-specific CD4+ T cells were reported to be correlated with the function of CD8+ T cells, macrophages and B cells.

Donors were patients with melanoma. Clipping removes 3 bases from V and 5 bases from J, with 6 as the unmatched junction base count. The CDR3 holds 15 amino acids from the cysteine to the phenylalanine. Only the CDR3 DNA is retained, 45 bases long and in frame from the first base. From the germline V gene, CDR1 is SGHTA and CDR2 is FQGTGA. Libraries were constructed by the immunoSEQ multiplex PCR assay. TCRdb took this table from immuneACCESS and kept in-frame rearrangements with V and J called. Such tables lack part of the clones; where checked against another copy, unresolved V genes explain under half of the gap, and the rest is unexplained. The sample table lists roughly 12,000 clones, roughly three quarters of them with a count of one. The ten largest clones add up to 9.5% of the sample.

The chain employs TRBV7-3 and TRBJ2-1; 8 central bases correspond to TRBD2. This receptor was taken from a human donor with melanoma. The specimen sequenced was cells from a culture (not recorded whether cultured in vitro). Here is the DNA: TGTGCCAGCAGCTTCTTAGGCGGGGGGAACAATGAGCAGTTCTTC. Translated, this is CASSFLGGGNNEQFF. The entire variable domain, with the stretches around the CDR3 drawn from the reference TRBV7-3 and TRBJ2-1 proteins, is GAGVSQTPSNKVTEKGKYVELRCDPISGHTALYWYRQSLGQGPEFLIYFQGTGAADDSGLPNDRFFAVRPEGSVSTLKIQRTERGDSAVYLCASSFLGGGNNEQFFGPGTRLTVL.